This T cell receptor (beta chain) stems from a study of blood T cell repertoires in COVID-19. Study overall: The analysed material was cDNA or gDNA that came from T cells, B-cell-depleted T cells, or PBMCs.

This CDR3 comprises 15 residues. CDR1 and CDR2 (germline): SGHVS, FNYEAQ. The V segment lost 4 bases and the J segment 2 bases; nucleotides outside the gene matches: 5. Seattle's cohort entered during active infection and was followed longitudinally. The repertoire was sequenced with immunoSEQ multiplex PCR; TCRdb's copy has only in-frame clones and lacks some. The sample contains 330,000 or so clones, 87% of which appear only once. This clonotype was obtained from a man under 40 with COVID-19, enrolled during active disease. Sequenced sample: peripheral blood. The V gene is TRBV7-6, the J gene TRBJ2-7, with 10 bases matching TRBD2. The CDR3 sequence is CASSYLAGVTYEQYF. The CDR3 coding sequence is TGTGCCAGCAGCTATCTAGCGGGGGTTACCTACGAGCAGTACTTC.